This T cell receptor beta chain came from a study of response to subunit inactivated influenza vaccine. Findings and limits, study-wide: Authors suggested few new T cells are recruited by each seasonal influenza vaccination.

TCRdb re-derived calls from the RT-PCR reads in MiXCR, one entry per CDR3 protein. Of about 520,000 distinct CDR3 sequences listed, roughly 25% are singletons. Turning to this clonotype: What it recognizes is unknown.

The J segment lost 6 bases and the V segment lost 1 base, leaving 6 bases of the junction unmatched. The CDR3 extends over 15 amino acids. Germline CDR1 is SGHVS and CDR2 is FQNEAQ. The chain couples TRBV7-8 to TRBJ2-7; 10 bases fit TRBD2. This TCR was sampled from a man aged 50-59 years who received an inactivated influenza vaccine. This material consisted of CD4+ T cells sorted from PBMCs, taken approximately 5 days after vaccination. Here the CDR3 reads CASSLEQRGGPEQYF. The CDR3, as DNA: TGTGCCAGCAGCTTAGAGCAGCGGGGGGGCCCCGAGCAGTACTTC.